Here is one T cell receptor beta chain with its context. Semi-nested PCR with Nested Universal Primer A followed constant-region reverse priming of full-length variable regions. TCRdb re-called the 5' RACE reads with MiXCR, one entry per CDR3 protein. The sample lists around 33,000 distinct CDR3 sequences; around 24% were seen once. Sequenced sample: memory CD4+ T cells sorted from blood. The subset denotes: memory CD4+ T cells, CD4+CD45RO+CD25-. The clonotype was recovered from a female donor with breast cancer.

The CDR3 reads CASSLNPTGSGANVLTF. Here the CDR3 DNA reads TGTGCCAGCAGCCTAAACCCGACGGGCTCTGGGGCCAACGTCCTGACTTTC. The genes are TRBV4-2 and TRBJ2-6; D unresolved. Germline-derived CDR1 and CDR2 are LGHNA and YNFKEQ. V lost 4 bases to trimming and J lost 0 bases, with 13 bases between them. The CDR3 has 17 residues.